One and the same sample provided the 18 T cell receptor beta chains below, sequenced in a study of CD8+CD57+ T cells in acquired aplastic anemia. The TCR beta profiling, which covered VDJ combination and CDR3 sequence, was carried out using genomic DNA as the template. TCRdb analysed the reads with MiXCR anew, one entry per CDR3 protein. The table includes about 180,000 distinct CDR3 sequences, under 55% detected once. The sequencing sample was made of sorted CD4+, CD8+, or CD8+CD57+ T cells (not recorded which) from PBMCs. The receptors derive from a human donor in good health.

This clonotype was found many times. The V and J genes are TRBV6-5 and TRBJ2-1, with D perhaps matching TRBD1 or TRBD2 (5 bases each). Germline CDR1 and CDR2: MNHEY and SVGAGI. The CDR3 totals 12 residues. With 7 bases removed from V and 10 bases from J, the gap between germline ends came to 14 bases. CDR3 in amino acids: CASNKIRDEQFF. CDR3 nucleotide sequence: TGTGCCAGCAACAAAATCCGGGACGAGCAGTTCTTC.

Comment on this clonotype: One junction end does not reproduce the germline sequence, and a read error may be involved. CDR3 nucleotide sequence: TGTGCCGGCAGCTTAGTGCCTAGCGGGGACGCAGATACGCAGTATTTT. Amino acids: CAGSLVPSGDADTQYF. The V gene is TRBV11-1, the J gene TRBJ2-3; 9 nucleotides match TRBD2. This CDR3 region has 16 residues. CDR1 SGHAT and CDR2 FQDESV come from the germline V gene (reference sequence).

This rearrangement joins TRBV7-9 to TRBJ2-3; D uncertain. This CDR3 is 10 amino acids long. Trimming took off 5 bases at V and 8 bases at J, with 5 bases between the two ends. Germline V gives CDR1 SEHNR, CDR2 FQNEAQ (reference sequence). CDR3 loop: CASSTTTQYF. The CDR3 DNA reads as TGTGCCAGCAGCACTACTACGCAGTATTTT.

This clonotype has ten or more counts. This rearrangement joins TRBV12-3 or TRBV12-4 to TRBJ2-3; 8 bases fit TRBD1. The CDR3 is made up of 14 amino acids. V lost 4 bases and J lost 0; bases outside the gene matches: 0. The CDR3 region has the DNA TGTGCCAGCAGTTGGACAGGGAGCACAGATACGCAGTATTTT. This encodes CASSWTGSTDTQYF.

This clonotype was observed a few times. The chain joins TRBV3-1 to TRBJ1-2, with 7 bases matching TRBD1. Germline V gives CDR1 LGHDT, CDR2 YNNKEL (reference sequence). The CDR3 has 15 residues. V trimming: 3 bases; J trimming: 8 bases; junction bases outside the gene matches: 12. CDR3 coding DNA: TGTGCCAGCAGCCAGGGGGACAGACGCCTCCGGGGCTACACCTTC. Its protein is CASSQGDRRLRGYTF.

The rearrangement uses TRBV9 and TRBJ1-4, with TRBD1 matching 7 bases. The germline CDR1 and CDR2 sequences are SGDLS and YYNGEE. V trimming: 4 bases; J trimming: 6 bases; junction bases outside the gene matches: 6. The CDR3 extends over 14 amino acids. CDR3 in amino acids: CASSWGQLDEKLFF. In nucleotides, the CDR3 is TGTGCCAGCAGCTGGGGACAGTTGGATGAAAAACTGTTTTTT.

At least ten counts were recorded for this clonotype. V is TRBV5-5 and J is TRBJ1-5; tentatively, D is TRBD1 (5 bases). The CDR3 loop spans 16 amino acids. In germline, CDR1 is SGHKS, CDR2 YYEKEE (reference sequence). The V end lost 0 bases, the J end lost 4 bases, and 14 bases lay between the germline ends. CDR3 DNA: TGTGCCAGCAGCTTGGGGGACGGACCTCCGAATCAGCCCCAGCATTTT. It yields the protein CASSLGDGPPNQPQHF.

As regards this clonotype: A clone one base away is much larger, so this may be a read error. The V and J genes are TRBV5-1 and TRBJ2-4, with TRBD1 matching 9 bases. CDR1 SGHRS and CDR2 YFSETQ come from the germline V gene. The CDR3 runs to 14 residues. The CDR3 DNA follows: TGCGCCAGCAGCCCGGGACAGGGTTTAGCCATTCGGTACTTC. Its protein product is CASSPGQGLAIRYF.

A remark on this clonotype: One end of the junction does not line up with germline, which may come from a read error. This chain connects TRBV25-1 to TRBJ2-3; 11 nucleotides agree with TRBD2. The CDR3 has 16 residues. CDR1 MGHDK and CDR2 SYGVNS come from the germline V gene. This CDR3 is CASSDPGLAERDTQSF. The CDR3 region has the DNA TGTGCCAGCAGTGACCCGGGACTAGCGGAGAGAGATACGCAGTCTTTT.

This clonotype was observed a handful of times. This CDR3 reads CASSLSGGWTEAFF. The CDR3 nucleotides are TGTGCCAGCAGTTTATCAGGGGGTTGGACTGAAGCTTTCTTT. The chain uses TRBV27 and TRBJ1-1; possibly TRBD1 for D (6 bases). Germline V lookup: CDR1 MNHEY, CDR2 SMNVEV (reference sequence). Trimming pared 0 bases from V and 5 bases from J, leaving 10 bases between. The CDR3 covers 14 residues.

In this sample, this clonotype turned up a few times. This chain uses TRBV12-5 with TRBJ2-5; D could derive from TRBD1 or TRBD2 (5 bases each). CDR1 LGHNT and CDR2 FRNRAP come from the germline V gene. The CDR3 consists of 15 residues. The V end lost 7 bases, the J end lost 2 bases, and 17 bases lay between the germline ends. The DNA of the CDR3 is TGTGCTAGTGCTTTCGGGTGGGGGATACAAGAGACCCAGTACTTC. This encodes CASAFGWGIQETQYF.

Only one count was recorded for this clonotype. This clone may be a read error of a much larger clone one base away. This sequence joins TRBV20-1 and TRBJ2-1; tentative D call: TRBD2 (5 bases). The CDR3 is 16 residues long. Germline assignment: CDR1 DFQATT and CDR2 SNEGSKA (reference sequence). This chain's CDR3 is CSTRDPLWSPTNEQFF. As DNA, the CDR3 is TGCAGTACTAGAGATCCGCTGTGGAGTCCCACCAATGAGCAGTTCTTC.

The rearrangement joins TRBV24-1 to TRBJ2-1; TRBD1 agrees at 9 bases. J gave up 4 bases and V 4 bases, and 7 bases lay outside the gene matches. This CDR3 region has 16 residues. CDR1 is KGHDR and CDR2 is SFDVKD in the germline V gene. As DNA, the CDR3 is TGTGCCACCAGTGACCCAAGGACAGGGGAATACAATGAGCAGTTCTTC. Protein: CATSDPRTGEYNEQFF.

This CDR3 reads CSAHTDRVDHEQYF. CDR3 coding DNA: TGCAGTGCTCATACCGACAGGGTAGACCACGAGCAGTACTTC. The J gene is TRBJ2-7, the V gene TRBV20-1; 7 bases align to TRBD1. With V trimmed by 5 bases and J by 5 bases, 12 bases remained unmatched. The CDR3 spans 14 residues. CDR1 DFQATT and CDR2 SNEGSKA come from the germline V gene (reference sequence).

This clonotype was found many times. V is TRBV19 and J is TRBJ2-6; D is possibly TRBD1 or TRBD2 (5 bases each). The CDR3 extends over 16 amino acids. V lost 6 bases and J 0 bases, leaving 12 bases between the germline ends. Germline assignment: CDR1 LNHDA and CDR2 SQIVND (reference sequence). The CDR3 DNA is TGTGCCAGTAGCCCGAGGGGAGCCTCTGGGGCCAACGTCCTGACTTTC. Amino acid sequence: CASSPRGASGANVLTF.

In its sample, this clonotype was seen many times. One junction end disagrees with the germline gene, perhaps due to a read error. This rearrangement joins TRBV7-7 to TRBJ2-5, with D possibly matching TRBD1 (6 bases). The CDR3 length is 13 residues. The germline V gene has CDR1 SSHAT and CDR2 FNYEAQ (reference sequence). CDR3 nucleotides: TGTGCTAGCAGCCAGGACAGAAAAGAGACCCAGTACTTC. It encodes CASSQDRKETQYF.

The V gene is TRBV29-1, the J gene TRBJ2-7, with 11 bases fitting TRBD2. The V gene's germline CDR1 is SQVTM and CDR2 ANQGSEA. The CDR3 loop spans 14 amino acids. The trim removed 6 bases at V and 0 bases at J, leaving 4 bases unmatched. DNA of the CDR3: TGCAGCGTCGGACTAGCGGGTCCCTCCTACGAGCAGTACTTC. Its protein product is CSVGLAGPSYEQYF.

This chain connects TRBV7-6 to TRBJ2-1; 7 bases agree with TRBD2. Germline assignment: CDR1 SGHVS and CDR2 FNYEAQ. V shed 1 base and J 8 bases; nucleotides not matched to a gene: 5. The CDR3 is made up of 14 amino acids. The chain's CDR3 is CASSLDGTIDEQFF. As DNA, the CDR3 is TGTGCCAGCAGCTTAGATGGGACTATCGATGAGCAGTTCTTC.